One sample yielded the 13 T cell receptor beta chains listed below, sequenced in a study of blood T cell repertoires in COVID-19. The assay was immunoSEQ multiplex PCR, and TCRdb's table has in-frame clones only and misses some. The repertoire holds 35,000 to 50,000 clones, with around 83% as singletons. The specimen was peripheral blood. The receptors shown here come from a woman older than 75 with acute or convalescent COVID-19.

The chain joins TRBV6-5 to TRBJ2-1; D is possibly TRBD2 (7 bases). V gave up 3 bases and J gave up 4 bases, with 13 bases separating them. The CDR3 has 15 residues. The germline CDR1 and CDR2 sequences are MNHEY and SVGAGI. For the CDR3, the DNA is TGTGCCAGCAGTTATCGGGGGGCCTTATACAATGAGCAGTTCTTC. It is translated as CASSYRGALYNEQFF.

The rearrangement joins TRBV2 to TRBJ1-4; D possibly corresponds to TRBD1 (5 bases). Trimming removed 6 bases at V and 3 bases at J, with 11 bases between. The CDR3 totals 14 residues. Germline lookup yields CDR1 SNHLY and CDR2 FYNNEI. CDR3 sequence (DNA): TGTGCCAGCAGGCTAGGGGTAGCTAATGAAAAACTGTTTTTT. Residues: CASRLGVANEKLFF.

The chain joins TRBV18 to TRBJ2-1; perhaps TRBD2 as D (6 bases). This CDR3 contains 15 residues. CDR1 and CDR2 from the germline V gene are KGHSH and LQKENI. The V and J ends lost 1 base and 9 bases respectively, with 16 bases between them. In DNA, the CDR3 is TGTGCCAGCTCACCACGGAGGGCAGCCTGGGGTGAGCAGTTCTTC. This encodes CASSPRRAAWGEQFF.

The V and J genes are TRBV7-9 and TRBJ1-5; 11 nucleotides agree with TRBD1. CDR3 length: 16 residues. CDR1 is SEHNR, CDR2 FQNEAQ, per germline (reference sequence). Trimming took 0 bases from V and 3 from J; bases not matched to a gene: 1. Here the CDR3 reads CASSLAGQGDNQPQHF. The CDR3 nucleotides are TGTGCCAGCAGCTTAGCGGGACAGGGGGACAATCAGCCCCAGCATTTT.

The chain carries TRBV5-1 and TRBJ2-5; a possible D gene is TRBD2 (6 bases). Germline assignment: CDR1 SGHRS and CDR2 YFSETQ. This CDR3 has 13 amino acids. The germline V and J ends were trimmed by 6 bases and 3 bases, with 12 bases remaining between them. The CDR3 nucleotides are TGCGCCAGCACTGGCGGGGTTGAAGAGACCCAGTACTTC. Protein: CASTGGVEETQYF.

CDR3 amino acids: CATSDSAGGSYNEQFF. CDR3 nucleotide sequence: TGTGCCACCAGTGATTCCGCAGGGGGGTCCTACAATGAGCAGTTCTTC. The chain links TRBV24-1 to TRBJ2-1, with D tentatively TRBD1 (7 bases). The CDR3 extends over 16 amino acids. Between the trimmed V and J ends, which lost 2 bases and 1 base, there was a span of 11 bases. Looked up from germline, CDR1 is KGHDR and CDR2 is SFDVKD.

The genes are TRBV6-6 and TRBJ1-1; D gene unclear. Between the trimmed V and J ends, which lost 8 bases and 4 bases, there was a span of 14 bases. CDR1 MNHNY and CDR2 SVGAGI come from the germline V gene (reference sequence). The CDR3 extends over 13 amino acids. The CDR3 spells CASLRNGGTEAFF. In DNA form, the CDR3 reads TGTGCCAGCCTCCGAAACGGTGGCACTGAAGCTTTCTTT.

This chain's CDR3 is CASRGQRHEQYF. CDR3 DNA: TGTGCCAGCAGGGGACAGCGGCACGAGCAGTACTTC. This chain connects TRBV6-5 to TRBJ2-7, with 7 bases identical to TRBD1. The CDR3 is 12 amino acids. Germline V gene sequence: CDR1 MNHEY, CDR2 SVGAGI. The trim removed 6 bases at V and 5 bases at J, leaving 4 bases unmatched.

This clone was seen only a few times. The chain carries TRBV5-1 and TRBJ2-2; 8 bases line up with TRBD1. The CDR3 spans 16 residues. CDR1 and CDR2 from the germline V gene are SGHRS and YFSETQ. With V trimmed by 0 bases and J by 2 bases, 3 bases remained unmatched. The CDR3 region has the DNA TGCGCCAGCAGCTTGGCGGGGACAGGAAACACCGGGGAGCTGTTTTTT. Its translation is CASSLAGTGNTGELFF.

The chain carries TRBV5-6 and TRBJ2-5; 12 bases are shared with TRBD2. J lost 2 bases, V lost 0 bases, and 8 bases had no gene match. The germline V gene has CDR1 SGHDT and CDR2 YYEEEE. The length of the CDR3 is 18 residues. As DNA, the CDR3 is TGTGCCAGCAGCTTGGCCCTGGGACTAGCGGGCCAGCAAGAGACCCAGTACTTC. It codes for CASSLALGLAGQQETQYF.

The genes are TRBV11-2 and TRBJ2-3; D perhaps matches TRBD1 (6 bases). The V gene lost 3 bases and the J gene lost 6 bases, with 19 bases spanning the gap. CDR3 length: 16 residues. Germline CDR1 SGHAT, CDR2 FQNNGV. This chain's CDR3 is CASSFGQLNGWDTQYF. The CDR3 nucleotides read TGTGCCAGCAGCTTCGGACAGTTAAATGGGTGGGATACGCAGTATTTT.

The chain joins TRBV3-1 (or the pseudogene TRBV3-2) to TRBJ1-2; D is unresolved. The CDR3 is 17 residues long. V lost 2 bases, J lost 4 bases, and 20 bases lay in between. Germline CDR1 is LGHDT and CDR2 is YNNKEL (reference sequence). The CDR3 region is CASSQSGGRVRSYGYTF. The CDR3 coding sequence is TGTGCCAGCAGCCAATCCGGTGGGAGAGTTCGCTCCTATGGCTACACCTTC.

As regards this clone: Just one base apart from a much larger clone, this may be a read error. The V gene is TRBV11-2, the J gene TRBJ1-1, with 7 bases fitting TRBD1. Germline V gene data show CDR1 as SGHAT and CDR2 as FQNNGV. CDR3 size: 13 residues. This CDR3 is CASSIDRDTEAFF. The CDR3 coding sequence is TGTGCCAGCAGCATAGACAGGGACACTGAAGCTTTCTTT.